The source of this T cell receptor (beta chain) is a study of blood T cell repertoires in COVID-19. The CDR3 covers 15 residues. Deletions cut 0 bases from V and 1 base from J, with 10 bases between. CDR1 is SGHDT, CDR2 YYEEEE, per germline. Per the authors' pipeline: Reference gene primer amplification yielded estimated nucleated cell counts. The repertoire was sequenced with immunoSEQ multiplex PCR; TCRdb's copy has only in-frame clones and lacks some. The V and J calls and clone size come from that table; D and trimming were worked out from the DNA. This table holds 500,000 or so clones, 75% to 90% found once.

The source of this sequence is a woman aged 18-29 years who had recovered from COVID-19. Source material: PBMCs or T cells enriched from blood (not recorded which). J is TRBJ2-5 and V is TRBV5-6; D may be TRBD1 (5 bases). The CDR3 DNA is TGTGCCAGCAGCTTGGCTGCGCAGGGCCAAGAGACCCAGTACTTC. It encodes CASSLAAQGQETQYF.